This T cell receptor (beta chain) comes out of a study of OX40 agonist ivuxolimab in advanced cancers. General study findings and limits: Circulating CD4+ and CD8+ T cells showed clonal expansion by week 6 at 0.1 to 3.0 mg/kg.

About this clone itself: What it recognizes is unknown.

Patients were ruled out by autoimmune disease history or systemic immunosuppression. The study sampled blood at baseline, cycle 4 day 1, and cycle 7 day 1. Repertoires were generated with immunoSEQ multiplex PCR, while TCRdb's copy carries only in-frame clones and drops some. The sample lists around 45,000 clones, more than 75% occurring once. The sequenced sample was CD4+ or CD8+ T cells sorted from blood, obtained in a trial of the OX40 agonist ivuxolimab. The origin of this receptor is an adult with an advanced solid tumor such as melanoma, head and neck, liver or kidney cancer.

CDR3 DNA: TGTGCCAGCAGCGTAGAAGGGCTAGCGGGTCTCACCGGGGAGCTGTTTTTT. Translating gives CASSVEGLAGLTGELFF. V and J are TRBV9 and TRBJ2-2; TRBD2 agrees at 8 bases. V was pared by 0 bases and J by 4 bases, with 8 bases of the junction left unmatched. Looked up from germline, CDR1 is SGDLS and CDR2 is YYNGEE. The length of the CDR3 is 17 residues.